Presented here are 27 T cell receptor beta chains from one specimen sequenced in a study of cytomegalovirus exposure and HLA in healthy donors. PCR involved 60 Vbeta and 13 Jbeta primers. Assay: immunoSEQ multiplex PCR; the TCRdb copy retains only in-frame clones and omits some. The table shows over 100,000 clones, with more than 75% occurring only once. Source material: PBMCs. Receptor source: a woman aged 30 to 39 in good health and CMV-seronegative.

J is TRBJ1-1 and V is TRBV18; D not certain. CDR3 size: 16 residues. Trimming removed 3 bases from V and 6 bases from J, with 20 bases in between. Germline V gives CDR1 KGHSH, CDR2 LQKENI. CDR3 protein: CASSPVTAPEGAEAFF. The CDR3, as DNA: TGTGCCAGCTCACCGGTTACGGCGCCTGAGGGCGCTGAAGCTTTCTTT.

The chain uses TRBV7-2 and TRBJ2-2; D gene uncertain. V lost 6 bases to trimming and J lost 5 bases, with 7 bases between them. The CDR3 loop spans 12 amino acids. Germline lookup yields CDR1 SGHTA and CDR2 FQGNSA. The CDR3 DNA is TGTGCCAGCAGTCCCAGGACCGGGGAGCTGTTTTTT. It codes for CASSPRTGELFF.

This chain connects TRBV19 to TRBJ2-7; 7 bases align to TRBD1. Germline assignment: CDR1 LNHDA and CDR2 SQIVND (reference sequence). The ends lost 4 bases at V and 4 bases at J; junction bases unmatched: 7. The CDR3 loop spans 14 amino acids. CDR3 in DNA: TGTGCCAGTAGTACAGGGACAGATTATTACGAGCAGTACTTC. Encoded protein: CASSTGTDYYEQYF.

This clone was counted once. The chain links TRBV7-9 to TRBJ2-7; 8 nucleotides agree with TRBD1. The V gene's germline CDR1 is SEHNR and CDR2 FQNEAQ (reference sequence). CDR3 length: 15 amino acids. J gave up 0 bases and V 4 bases, and 5 bases lay outside the gene matches. The CDR3 bases are TGTGCCAGCAGCTGGGACAGGACTCTCTCCTACGAGCAGTACTTC. Translating it yields CASSWDRTLSYEQYF.

The chain has TRBV28 and TRBJ1-2, with 7 bases matching TRBD1. Germline lookup yields CDR1 MDHEN and CDR2 SYDVKM. The CDR3 is 14 amino acids. Trimming cost V 6 bases and J 6 bases; bases outside gene matches: 10. The CDR3 nucleotides are TGTGCCAGCAGCACTCCCGGACAGGACAATGGCTACACCTTC. Translation: CASSTPGQDNGYTF.

V is TRBV2 and J is TRBJ1-5; D ambiguous. The CDR3 totals 12 residues. V lost 2 bases and J lost 4, with 3 bases in between. Germline V gene sequence: CDR1 SNHLY, CDR2 FYNNEI. The CDR3 spells CASSEPNQPQHF. As DNA, the CDR3 is TGTGCCAGCAGTGAACCTAATCAGCCCCAGCATTTT.

This chain uses TRBV28 with TRBJ1-6; tentatively, D is TRBD1 (5 bases). Germline V gene data show CDR1 as MDHEN and CDR2 as SYDVKM. Trimming pared 10 bases from V and 8 bases from J, leaving 18 bases between. CDR3 length: 14 residues. DNA of the CDR3: TGTGCCATCCGACGGGGGGTTGTAGATTCACCCCTCCACTTT. This codes for CAIRRGVVDSPLHF.

This clone came up once. CDR3 coding DNA: TGTGCCAGCAGCAGTTCCCTTCAGGGAAACACCATATATTTT. Translated, it gives CASSSSLQGNTIYF. The chain has TRBV9 and TRBJ1-3; D call uncertain. The CDR3 is made up of 14 amino acids. The V end lost 4 bases, the J end lost 4 bases, and 12 bases lay between the germline ends. Germline V gene sequence: CDR1 SGDLS, CDR2 YYNGEE.

This chain uses TRBV18 with TRBJ1-1; D uncertain. Germline V gene sequence: CDR1 KGHSH, CDR2 LQKENI. The V end lost 3 bases, the J end lost 5 bases, and 16 bases lay between the germline ends. There are 15 residues in the CDR3. The CDR3 region is CASSPPSLVQTEAFF. The CDR3 nucleotides read TGTGCCAGCTCACCCCCTTCGTTGGTTCAGACTGAAGCTTTCTTT.

This clone was counted a few times. The V gene is TRBV28, the J gene TRBJ1-1; D gene uncertain. The CDR3 is 18 amino acids. V lost 5 bases and J 0 bases, leaving 22 bases between the germline ends. Germline-derived CDR1 and CDR2 are MDHEN and SYDVKM. The CDR3 bases are TGTGCCAGCAGTAACCAATATGCAGTGGCGGAAATGAACACTGAAGCTTTCTTT. Protein: CASSNQYAVAEMNTEAFF.

The rearrangement joins TRBV27 to TRBJ2-1; D is perhaps TRBD2 (7 bases). CDR1 is MNHEY and CDR2 is SMNVEV in the germline V gene (reference sequence). Trimming removed 6 bases from V and 6 bases from J, with 21 bases in between. The CDR3 runs to 16 residues. The CDR3 is CASSPLVGLQGNEQFF. CDR3 in DNA: TGTGCCAGCAGCCCCCTGGTGGGACTACAGGGCAATGAGCAGTTCTTC.

The chain has TRBV10-3 and TRBJ2-2; no reliable D call. The CDR3 covers 14 residues. The germline V gene has CDR1 ENHRY and CDR2 SYGVKD. V was cut by 7 bases and J by 3 bases, with 12 bases left in between. The CDR3 DNA sequence: TGTGCCATCAAGAGCCCTTTGGACACCGGGGAGCTGTTTTTT. Its protein is CAIKSPLDTGELFF.

This chain links TRBV19 with TRBJ1-1; D unclear. The CDR3 is 14 amino acids. Between the trimmed V and J ends, which lost 2 bases and 7 bases, there was a span of 14 bases. The germline CDR1 and CDR2 sequences are LNHDA and SQIVND (reference sequence). CDR3 region: CASSIPWRVSEAFF. The CDR3 DNA follows: TGTGCCAGTAGTATACCGTGGAGGGTAAGTGAAGCTTTCTTT.

The J gene is TRBJ2-4, the V gene TRBV7-2; TRBD2 aligns across 11 bases. The CDR3 covers 19 residues. V was pared by 5 bases and J by 0 bases, with 12 bases of the junction left unmatched. Germline V gene lookup returns CDR1 SGHTA and CDR2 FQGNSA. This chain's CDR3 is CASSPRTSGSNLAKNIQYF. The CDR3 region has the DNA TGTGCCAGCAGCCCTCGGACTAGCGGGTCAAATTTAGCCAAAAACATTCAGTACTTC.

The rearrangement joins TRBV7-9 to TRBJ2-7; 14 nucleotides agree with TRBD2. CDR3 length: 16 residues. Unmatched junction bases numbered 5, after V lost 5 bases and J lost 2 bases. The germline CDR1 and CDR2 sequences are SEHNR and FQNEAQ (reference sequence). The CDR3 sequence: CASSLGLAGGTYEQYF. The CDR3 bases are TGTGCCAGCAGCCTAGGACTAGCGGGAGGAACCTACGAGCAGTACTTC.

This chain links TRBV9 with TRBJ2-1, with 7 bases identical to TRBD2. From germline, CDR1 is SGDLS and CDR2 YYNGEE. The CDR3 spans 13 residues. V dropped 4 bases and J dropped 4; count of bases not matched to a gene: 2. The CDR3: CASSSGKYNEQFF. Written as DNA, the CDR3 is TGTGCCAGCAGCAGCGGGAAGTACAATGAGCAGTTCTTC.

The V gene is TRBV5-4, the J gene TRBJ1-2, with no clear D. V was trimmed by 2 bases and J by 5 bases, leaving 13 bases between them. Germline V gene data show CDR1 as SGHNT and CDR2 as YYREEE (reference sequence). CDR3 size: 14 residues. CDR3 nucleotides: TGTGCCAGCAGCTTTGTACAGACGGGGTATGGCTACACCTTC. Its protein is CASSFVQTGYGYTF. The full variable domain, rest sourced from reference TRBV5-4 and TRBJ1-2, is ETGVTQSPTHLIKTRGQQVTLRCSSQSGHNTVSWYQQALGQGPQFIFQYYREEENGRGNFPPRFSGLQFPNYSSELNVNALELDDSALYLCASSFVQTGYGYTFGSGTRLTVV.

The rearrangement joins TRBV19 to TRBJ2-1, with TRBD2 matching over 8 bases. After removal of 5 bases from V and 2 bases from J, the junction contained 8 bases not matched to a gene. CDR3 length: 16 amino acids. CDR1 and CDR2 (germline): LNHDA, SQIVND (reference sequence). This chain's CDR3 is CASSAQLTSAYNEQFF. The CDR3 DNA sequence: TGTGCCAGTAGTGCCCAACTGACTAGCGCCTACAATGAGCAGTTCTTC.

The J gene is TRBJ1-4, the V gene TRBV4-3, with D possibly being TRBD1 (6 bases). V lost 3 bases to trimming and J lost 4 bases, with 15 bases between them. CDR1 is LGHNA, CDR2 YSLEER, per germline. The length of the CDR3 is 16 residues. Written as DNA, the CDR3 is TGCGCCAGCAGCCAGGACCCTACAGGGAATAATGAAAAACTGTTTTTT. The encoded protein is CASSQDPTGNNEKLFF.

The CDR3 spells CASSPFSGSYNEQFF. In DNA form, the CDR3 reads TGTGCCAGTAGTCCCTTTTCGGGAAGTTACAATGAGCAGTTCTTC. J is TRBJ2-1 and V is TRBV19; D may be TRBD2 (5 bases). V was shortened by 5 bases and J by 4 bases, with 15 bases between the two germline ends. This CDR3 comprises 15 residues. The V gene's germline CDR1 is LNHDA and CDR2 SQIVND (reference sequence).

The genes are TRBV18 and TRBJ2-3; D might be TRBD1 (6 bases). Germline V CDR1 and CDR2: KGHSH, LQKENI. This CDR3 is 14 amino acids long. V was pared by 3 bases and J by 5 bases, with 12 bases between. The CDR3 sequence: CASSPNGRGDTQYF. The CDR3 nucleotides are TGTGCCAGCTCACCGAATGGCAGGGGAGATACGCAGTATTTT.

V is TRBV19 and J is TRBJ2-3; D might be TRBD1 (5 bases). The CDR3 consists of 14 residues. V lost 1 base and J lost 5, with 10 bases in between. Germline values: CDR1 LNHDA, CDR2 SQIVND (reference sequence). The DNA for the CDR3 is TGTGCCAGTAGTATAGGGGGCTGGGGAGATACGCAGTATTTT. This translates into CASSIGGWGDTQYF.

The genes are TRBV5-1 and TRBJ2-5; tentatively, D is TRBD2 (5 bases). V lost 1 base to trimming and J lost 5 bases, with 18 bases between them. The germline V gene encodes CDR1 SGHRS and CDR2 YFSETQ. This CDR3 comprises 16 residues. The CDR3 loop reads CASSLSEGQRYETQYF. The CDR3 DNA sequence: TGCGCCAGCAGCTTGTCTGAGGGTCAAAGGTACGAGACCCAGTACTTC.

The V and J genes are TRBV6-6 and TRBJ2-5; D is perhaps TRBD1 (5 bases). CDR1 and CDR2 (germline): MNHNY, SVGAGI (reference sequence). The V end lost 0 bases, the J end lost 1 base, and 6 bases lay between the germline ends. The CDR3 loop spans 14 amino acids. The CDR3 DNA is TGTGCCAGCAGTTACTCGACAGCCCAAGAGACCCAGTACTTC. The encoded protein is CASSYSTAQETQYF.

The V and J genes are TRBV6-5 and TRBJ1-6; the D is unclear. The V end lost 4 bases, the J end lost 9 bases, and 10 bases lay between the germline ends. Germline V CDR1 and CDR2: MNHEY, SVGAGI. The CDR3 is made up of 13 amino acids. In DNA form, the CDR3 reads TGTGCCAGCAGTTGGGGAGAGAGTTCACCCCTCCACTTT. It specifies CASSWGESSPLHF.

J is TRBJ1-2 and V is TRBV10-2; D possibly corresponds to TRBD1 (5 bases). The CDR3 is made up of 16 amino acids. Germline assignment: CDR1 WSHSY and CDR2 SAAADI. V lost 0 bases and J 3 bases, leaving 14 bases between the germline ends. DNA for the CDR3: TGCGCCAGCAGTGAGTCGGGAGGGGTGATGTACTATGGCTACACCTTC. As protein: CASSESGGVMYYGYTF.

The chain employs TRBV4-1 and TRBJ2-1, with TRBD2 matching over 16 bases. Germline-derived CDR1 and CDR2 are MGHRA and YSYEKL. The J segment lost 9 bases and the V segment lost 3 bases, leaving 5 bases of the junction unmatched. The CDR3 is 16 amino acids. CDR3 coding DNA: TGCGCCAGCAGCCAGCCCGGGACTAGCGGGAGGGTTGAGCAGTTCTTC. Translation: CASSQPGTSGRVEQFF.